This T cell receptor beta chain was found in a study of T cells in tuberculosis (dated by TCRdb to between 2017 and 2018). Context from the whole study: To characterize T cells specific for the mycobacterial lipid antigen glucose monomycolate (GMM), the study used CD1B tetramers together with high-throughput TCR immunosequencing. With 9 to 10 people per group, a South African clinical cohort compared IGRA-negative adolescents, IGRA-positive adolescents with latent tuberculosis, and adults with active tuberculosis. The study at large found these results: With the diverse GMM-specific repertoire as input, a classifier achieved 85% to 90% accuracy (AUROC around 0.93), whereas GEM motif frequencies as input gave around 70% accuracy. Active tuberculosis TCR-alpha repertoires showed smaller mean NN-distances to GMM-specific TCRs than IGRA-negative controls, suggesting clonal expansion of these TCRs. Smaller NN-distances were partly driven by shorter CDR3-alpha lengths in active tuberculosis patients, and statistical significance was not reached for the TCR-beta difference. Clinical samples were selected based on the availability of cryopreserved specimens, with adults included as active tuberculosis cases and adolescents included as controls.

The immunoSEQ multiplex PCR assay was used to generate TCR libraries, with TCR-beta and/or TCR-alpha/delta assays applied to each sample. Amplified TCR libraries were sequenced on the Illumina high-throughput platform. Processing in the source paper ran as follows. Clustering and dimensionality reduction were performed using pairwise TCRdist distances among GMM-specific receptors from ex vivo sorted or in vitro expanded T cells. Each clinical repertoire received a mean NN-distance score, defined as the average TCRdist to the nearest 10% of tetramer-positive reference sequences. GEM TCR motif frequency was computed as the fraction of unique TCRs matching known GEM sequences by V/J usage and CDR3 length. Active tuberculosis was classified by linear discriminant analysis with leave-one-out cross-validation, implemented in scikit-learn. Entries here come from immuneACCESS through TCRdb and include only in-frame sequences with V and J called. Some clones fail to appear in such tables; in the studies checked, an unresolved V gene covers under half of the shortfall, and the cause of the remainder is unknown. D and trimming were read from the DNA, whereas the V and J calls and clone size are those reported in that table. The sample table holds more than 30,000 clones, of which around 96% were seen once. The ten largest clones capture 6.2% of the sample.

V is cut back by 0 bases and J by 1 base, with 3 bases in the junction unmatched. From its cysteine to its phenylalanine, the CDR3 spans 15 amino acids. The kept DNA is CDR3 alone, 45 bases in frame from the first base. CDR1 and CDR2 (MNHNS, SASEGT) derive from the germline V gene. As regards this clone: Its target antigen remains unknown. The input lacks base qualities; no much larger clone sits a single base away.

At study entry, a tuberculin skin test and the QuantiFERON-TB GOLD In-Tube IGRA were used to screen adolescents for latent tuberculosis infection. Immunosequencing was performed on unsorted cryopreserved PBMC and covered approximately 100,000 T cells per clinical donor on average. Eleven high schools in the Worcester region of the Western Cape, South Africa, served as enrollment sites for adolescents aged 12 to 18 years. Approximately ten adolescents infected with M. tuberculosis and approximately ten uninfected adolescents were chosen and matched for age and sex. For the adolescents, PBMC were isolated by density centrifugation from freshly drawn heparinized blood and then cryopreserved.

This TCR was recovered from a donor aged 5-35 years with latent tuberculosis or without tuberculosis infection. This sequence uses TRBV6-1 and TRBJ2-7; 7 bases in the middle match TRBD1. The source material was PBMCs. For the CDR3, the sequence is CASSEAGTASYEQYF. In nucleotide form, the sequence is TGTGCCAGCAGTGAAGCCGGGACAGCTTCCTACGAGCAGTACTTC.